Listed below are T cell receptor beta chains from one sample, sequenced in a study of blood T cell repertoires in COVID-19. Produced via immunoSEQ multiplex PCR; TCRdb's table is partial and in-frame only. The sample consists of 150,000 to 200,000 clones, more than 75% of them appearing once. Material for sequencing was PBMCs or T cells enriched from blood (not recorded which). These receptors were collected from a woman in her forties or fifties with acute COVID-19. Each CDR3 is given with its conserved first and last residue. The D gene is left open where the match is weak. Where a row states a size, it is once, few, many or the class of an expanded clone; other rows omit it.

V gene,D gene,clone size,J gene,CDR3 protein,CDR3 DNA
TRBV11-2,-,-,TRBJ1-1,CASSLVQGPGTEAFF,TGTGCCAGCAGCTTAGTGCAGGGGCCGGGCACTGAAGCTTTCTTT
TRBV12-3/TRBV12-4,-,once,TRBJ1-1,CASSRDRLEAFF,TGTGCCAGCAGTCGCGACAGGTTAGAAGCTTTCTTT
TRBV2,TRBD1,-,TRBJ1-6,CASRGTGDNSPLHF,TGTGCCAGCAGAGGGACAGGGGATAATTCACCCCTCCACTTT
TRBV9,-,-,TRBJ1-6,CASSVDFGEGTLHF,TGTGCCAGCAGCGTAGATTTCGGGGAAGGGACCCTCCACTTT
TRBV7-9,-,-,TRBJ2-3,CASSRQGGRDTQYF,TGTGCCAGCAGCCGACAGGGAGGAAGAGATACGCAGTATTTT
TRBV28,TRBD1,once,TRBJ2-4,CASRSLGQGGSLAKNIQYF,TGTGCCAGCAGATCCCTCGGACAGGGTGGGTCCCTAGCCAAAAACATTCAGTACTTC
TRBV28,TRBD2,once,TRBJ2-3,CASSPGGTDTQYF,TGTGCCAGCAGTCCGGGGGGGACAGATACGCAGTATTTT
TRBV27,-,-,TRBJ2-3,CASSLQGASDTQYF,TGTGCCAGCAGTTTACAGGGTGCTTCAGATACGCAGTATTTT
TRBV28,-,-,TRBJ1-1,CASDLDRRNTEAFF,TGTGCCAGCGATCTGGATCGGAGGAACACTGAAGCTTTCTTT
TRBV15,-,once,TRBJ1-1,CATSTGRRTFMNTEAFF,TGTGCCACCAGCACTGGGAGACGAACCTTTATGAACACTGAAGCTTTCTTT
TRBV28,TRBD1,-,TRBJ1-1,CASGTPKQGGNTEAFF,TGTGCCAGCGGGACCCCAAAACAGGGGGGGAACACTGAAGCTTTCTTT